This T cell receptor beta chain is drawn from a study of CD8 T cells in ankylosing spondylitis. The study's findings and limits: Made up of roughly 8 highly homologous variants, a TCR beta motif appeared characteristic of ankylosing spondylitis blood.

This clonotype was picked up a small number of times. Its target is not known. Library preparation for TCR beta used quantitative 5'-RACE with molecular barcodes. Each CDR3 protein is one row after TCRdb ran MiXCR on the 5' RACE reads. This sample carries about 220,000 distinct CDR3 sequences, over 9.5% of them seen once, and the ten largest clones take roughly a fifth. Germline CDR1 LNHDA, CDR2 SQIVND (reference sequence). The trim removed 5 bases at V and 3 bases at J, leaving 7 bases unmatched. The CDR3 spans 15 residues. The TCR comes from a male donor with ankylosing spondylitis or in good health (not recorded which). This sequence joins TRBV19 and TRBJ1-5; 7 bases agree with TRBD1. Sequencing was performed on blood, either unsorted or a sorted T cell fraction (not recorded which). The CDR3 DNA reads TGTGCCAGTAGTCCCTGGGACAGCTACAATCAGCCCCAGCATTTT. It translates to CASSPWDSYNQPQHF.